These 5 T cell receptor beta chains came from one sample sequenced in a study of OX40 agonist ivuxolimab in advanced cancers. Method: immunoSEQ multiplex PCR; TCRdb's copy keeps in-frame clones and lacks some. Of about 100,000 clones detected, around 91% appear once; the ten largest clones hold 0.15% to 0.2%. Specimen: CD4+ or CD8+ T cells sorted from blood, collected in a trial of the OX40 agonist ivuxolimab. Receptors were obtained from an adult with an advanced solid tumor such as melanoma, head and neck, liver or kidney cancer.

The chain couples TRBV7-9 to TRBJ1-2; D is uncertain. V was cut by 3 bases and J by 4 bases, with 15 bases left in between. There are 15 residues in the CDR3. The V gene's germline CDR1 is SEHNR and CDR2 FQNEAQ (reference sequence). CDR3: CASSLANPKGYGYTF. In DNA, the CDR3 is TGTGCCAGCAGCTTGGCAAATCCGAAGGGCTATGGCTACACCTTC.

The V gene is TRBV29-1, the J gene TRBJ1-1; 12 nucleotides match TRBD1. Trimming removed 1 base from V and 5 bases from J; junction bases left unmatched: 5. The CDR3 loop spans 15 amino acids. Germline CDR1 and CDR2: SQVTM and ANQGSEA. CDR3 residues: CSVEGGTGGRTEAFF. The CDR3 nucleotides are TGCAGCGTTGAAGGGGGGACAGGGGGCCGTACTGAAGCTTTCTTT.

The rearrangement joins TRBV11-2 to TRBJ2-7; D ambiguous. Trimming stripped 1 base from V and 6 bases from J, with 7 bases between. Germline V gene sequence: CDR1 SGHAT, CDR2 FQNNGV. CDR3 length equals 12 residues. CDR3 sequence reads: CASSLGQSEQYF. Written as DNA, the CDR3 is TGTGCCAGCAGCTTAGGTCAGTCCGAGCAGTACTTC.

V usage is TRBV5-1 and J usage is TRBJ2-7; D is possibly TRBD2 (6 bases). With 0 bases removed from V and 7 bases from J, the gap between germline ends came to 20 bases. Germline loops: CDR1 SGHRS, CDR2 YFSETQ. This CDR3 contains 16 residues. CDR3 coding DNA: TGCGCCAGCAGCTTGGCCGGGGGACGTAGGGCGCGAGAGCAGTACTTC. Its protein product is CASSLAGGRRAREQYF.

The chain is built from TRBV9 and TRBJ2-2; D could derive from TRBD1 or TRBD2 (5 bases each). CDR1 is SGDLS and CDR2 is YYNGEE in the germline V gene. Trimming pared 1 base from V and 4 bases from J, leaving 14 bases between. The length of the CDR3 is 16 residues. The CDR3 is CASSVSGTRFTGELFF. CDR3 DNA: TGTGCCAGCAGCGTATCCGGGACCCGTTTCACCGGGGAGCTGTTTTTT.